This T cell receptor beta chain originates from a study of spatial heterogeneity in lung cancer. The time point here: blood at routine non-recurrence follow-up after resection. Sequencing of whole RNA from tumor, nontumor lung or frozen PBMC involved no sorting. The CDR3 contains 13 residues. V lost 5 bases and J lost 10, with 14 bases in between. Every TCR cDNA molecule bore its own unique molecular identifier. TCRdb re-derived calls from the 5' RACE reads in MiXCR, one entry per CDR3 protein. This sample yields 35,000 to 50,000 distinct CDR3 sequences, of which approximately 22% are seen a single time; 7% to 7.5% belongs to the top ten. This clonotype was counted ten times or more.

The rearrangement uses TRBV12-3 or TRBV12-4 and TRBJ2-2; D not certain. The material sequenced was PBMCs, taken at follow-up. The sequence was obtained from a female donor with early-stage non-small cell lung cancer. This CDR3 is CASSLGPVLELFF. For the CDR3, the DNA is TGTGCCAGCAGTCTCGGACCCGTCTTGGAGCTGTTTTTT.